A single T cell receptor beta chain is shown here with its context. Its specificity is not known. The protocol was immunoSEQ multiplex PCR, while the TCRdb copy is restricted to in-frame clones and leaves out a portion. The sample lists around 92,000 clones; nearly 85% were seen once. As to time point: cycle 4 day 1 (C4D1), after about 6 weeks of nivolumab. Every patient was affected by relapse after autologous stem cell transplantation, while exposure to brentuximab vedotin was not uniform. This CDR3 region has 13 residues. CDR1 is ENHRY and CDR2 is SYGVKD in the germline V gene. Trimming took 6 bases from V and 3 from J; bases not matched to a gene: 1. This specimen belongs to a study of PD-1 blockade in classical Hodgkin lymphoma. Study-wide points: Complete responders had baseline diversity similar to newly diagnosed patients. Lower baseline TCR diversity was reported for newly diagnosed patients than for healthy donors. Exclusion applied to patients who initiated nivolumab less than 1 year following ASCT.

The rearrangement joins TRBV10-3 to TRBJ1-1, with 10 bases identical to TRBD1. This material consisted of peripheral blood mononuclear cells (PBMCs), taken before the fourth cycle of nivolumab. The sequence derives from a human donor with classical Hodgkin lymphoma. CDR3 sequence: CAIRGTGDTEAFF. Here the CDR3 DNA reads TGTGCCATCAGGGGGACAGGGGACACTGAAGCTTTCTTT.